This T cell receptor (beta chain) was profiled in a study of PD-1 blockade in classical Hodgkin lymphoma. Study conclusions and caveats: CD4+ but not CD8+ TCR diversity rose significantly by C4D1. Repertoire differences lack defined causes, possibly disease activity or prior therapy. According to reports, newly diagnosed patients had lower baseline TCR diversity than healthy donors, and relapsed/refractory patients had lower baseline TCR diversity still.

Time point defined: cycle 4 day 1 (C4D1), after less than seven weeks of nivolumab. The patients all showed relapse after autologous stem cell transplantation, while their brentuximab vedotin exposure varied. Method: immunoSEQ multiplex PCR; TCRdb's copy keeps in-frame clones and lacks some. The table lists tens of thousands of clones, around 90% of them singletons, with about 8.1% in the top ten. Points on this clone: Its antigen is unidentified.

This CDR3 is 17 amino acids long. In germline, CDR1 is SGHAT, CDR2 FQNNGV. V lost 0 bases, J lost 4 bases, and 7 bases stayed unmatched. The chain carries TRBV11-2 and TRBJ1-3, with 9 positions matching TRBD1. The sample was peripheral blood mononuclear cells (PBMCs), taken before the fourth cycle of nivolumab. This TCR derives from a human donor with classical Hodgkin lymphoma. The CDR3 protein is CASSLDRSQGAGNTIYF. CDR3 coding DNA: TGTGCCAGCAGCTTAGACCGATCACAGGGGGCAGGAAACACCATATATTTT.